The rows below give T cell receptor beta chains drawn from one sample of a study of T-cell reconstitution after alpha-beta-depleted transplantation in children. A single record per CDR3 protein comes from TCRdb applying MiXCR to the PCR reads. Of some 150,000 distinct CDR3 sequences listed, roughly 8.8% are singletons. The sequencing here drew on PBMCs, mostly from graft donor cells, taken 180 days after TCRalphabeta/CD19-depleted stem cell transplant. Receptors originate from a female patient aged 2-9 years who had a stem cell transplant for congenital amegakaryocytic thrombocytopenia, so the T cells may come from the graft donor. Both conserved end residues are part of each CDR3. Fields, in order: D gene, J gene, clone size, V gene, CDR3 DNA, CDR3 protein. A D gene is named only where the DNA matches it firmly. Clone size is shown for a subset of rows, as once, few, many or a class of expanded clone.

>NA|TRBJ2-3|many|TRBV5-1
TGCGCCAGCAGCCTGAAGGGGGGAGCGGGCACAGATACGCAGTATTTT
CASSLKGGAGTDTQYF
>NA|TRBJ1-3|many|TRBV28
TGTGCCAGCAGCCCTTTAGGGGTCGGTCCGAGAGGAAACACCATATATTTT
CASSPLGVGPRGNTIYF
>NA|TRBJ2-5|many|TRBV5-1
TGCGCCAGCCCACGGGTAGGGTCGGTTGTTGTCCAAGAGACCCAGTACTTC
CASPRVGSVVVQETQYF
>TRBD1|TRBJ1-1|many|TRBV4-1
TGCGCCAGCAGCAACCCGGGACAGGGGGCAACTGAAGCTTTCTTT
CASSNPGQGATEAFF
>NA|TRBJ1-2|many|TRBV28
TGTGCCAGCAATAAGAAAGGGTATGGCTACACCTTC
CASNKKGYGYTF
>TRBD1|TRBJ1-4|few|TRBV10-3
TGTGCCATCAGTGTGGCAGGGGGAGATGAAAAACTGTTTTTT
CAISVAGGDEKLFF
>TRBD1|TRBJ2-1|few|TRBV5-1
TGCGCCAGCAGCGTGGGGCTACAGGGGAGCTCCTACAATGAGCAGTTCTTC
CASSVGLQGSSYNEQFF
>TRBD2|TRBJ2-5|few|TRBV4-2
TGTGCCAGCAGCCAAGATGGACTAGCGAGGGGGAGCTCGTTC
CASSQDGLARGSSF
>TRBD2|TRBJ2-3|NA|TRBV4-1
TGCGCCAGCAGCCAGATGGGACTAGCGGGACCCAAAAGCACAGATACGCAGTATTTT
CASSQMGLAGPKSTDTQYF
>NA|TRBJ2-3|many|TRBV5-1
TGCGCCAGCAGCTCAGAGGGGGGGGGTACTAGCACAGATACGCAGTATTTT
CASSSEGGGTSTDTQYF
>TRBD2|TRBJ2-1|many|TRBV5-1
TGCGCCAGCAGCTTCGTTACTGGCGGGAGGGCCGATGAGCAGTTCTTC
CASSFVTGGRADEQFF
>NA|TRBJ1-4|few|TRBV6-6
TGTGCCAGCAGTTATAGCTCGGGGTATGGGGAAAAACTGTTTTTT
CASSYSSGYGEKLFF
>TRBD1|TRBJ2-7|NA|TRBV30
TGTGCCTGCTGCGGGGGAAAAACGCCCGGACAGGGGGACGAGCAGTACTTC
CACCGGKTPGQGDEQYF
>TRBD2|TRBJ2-2|many|TRBV4-1
TGCGCCAGCAGCCAAGATAAGGGACTACCGGGGGGCGGGGAGCTGTTTTTT
CASSQDKGLPGGGELFF
>NA|TRBJ1-5|few|TRBV6-1
TGTGCCAGCAGTGAACTGCGGGAAAATCAGCCCCAGCATTTT
CASSELRENQPQHF
>NA|TRBJ1-2|many|TRBV5-1
TGCGCCAGCAGCCCAGGTCGCGCTAACTATGGCTACACCTTC
CASSPGRANYGYTF
>NA|TRBJ1-1|many|TRBV12-3/TRBV12-4
TGTGCCACGGCCCGCGGCACTGAAGCTTTCTTT
CATARGTEAFF
>TRBD1|TRBJ2-7|NA|TRBV27
TGTGCCAGCGCGGACAGGGGAGGGGTCGAGCAGTACTTC
CASADRGGVEQYF
>NA|TRBJ2-5|medium-sized|TRBV7-7
TGTGCCAGCAGCTTGCAGGGCTTAGGGGGAGAGACCCAGTACTTC
CASSLQGLGGETQYF
>NA|TRBJ1-1|NA|TRBV6-2/TRBV6-3
TGTGCCAGCAGTTACTCGGGGGTATGGACTGAAGCTTTCTTT
CASSYSGVWTEAFF
>NA|TRBJ2-2|many|TRBV5-5
TGTGCCAGCAGCTTTCAGTTCGCGAACACCGGGGAGCTGTTTTTT
CASSFQFANTGELFF
>TRBD1|TRBJ2-7|many|TRBV3-1
TGTGCCAGCAGCCAAGCGGGACAGGGGTACGAGCAGTACTTC
CASSQAGQGYEQYF
>NA|TRBJ1-3|many|TRBV5-1
TGCGCCAGCAGCTTGGAGGTAGCAGCCAACACCATATATTTT
CASSLEVAANTIYF
>TRBD2|TRBJ2-7|many|TRBV5-1
TGCGCCAGCAGCTTGGGTCTAGCGGGTTCCATCGAGCAGTACTTC
CASSLGLAGSIEQYF
>NA|TRBJ1-6|few|TRBV2
TGTGCCAGCAGCGAAAGATTTGAACCGAATTCACCCCTCCACTTT
CASSERFEPNSPLHF
>NA|TRBJ2-1|many|TRBV5-4
TGTGCCAGCAGCTGGGGAGGGGGCAACTTTGAGCAGTTCTTC
CASSWGGGNFEQFF
>NA|TRBJ2-7|many|TRBV5-6
TGTGCCAGCAGCGTCGGGGACCTACCCTACGAGCAGTACTTC
CASSVGDLPYEQYF